This T cell receptor beta chain is drawn from a study of beta chain features in type 1 diabetes. V shed 1 base and J shed 9 bases, with 6 bases lying between them. This CDR3 has 11 amino acids. Germline values: CDR1 SEHNR, CDR2 FQNEAQ (reference sequence). Of the isolated RNA, all was reverse transcribed, and so the sequenced material was expressed TCRB transcripts. The data were produced by immunoSEQ multiplex PCR, yet TCRdb's version contains in-frame clones alone and is incomplete. The repertoire holds 850,000 to 900,000 clones, with 15% to 20% as singletons. This rearrangement joins TRBV7-9 to TRBJ2-5; perhaps TRBD1 as D (5 bases). The origin of this receptor is a young woman in good health. Sequencing input: naive CD4+ T cells from blood. The CDR3 here is CASSLVGPQYF. CDR3 in DNA: TGTGCCAGCAGCTTAGTGGGGCCCCAGTACTTC.